This TCR beta chain stems from a study of cytomegalovirus exposure and HLA in healthy donors. The PCR was carried out with 60 Vbeta primers and 13 Jbeta primers. Profiled with immunoSEQ multiplex PCR; TCRdb holds only in-frame clones, not every one. This sample's table has 200,000 or so clones. The CDR3 runs 14 residues. V shed 4 bases and J 7 bases; nucleotides not matched to a gene: 9. Germline V gives CDR1 SGHRS, CDR2 YFSETQ. Sequencing was performed on PBMCs. The clonotype comes from a boy between 10 and 17 years old in good health and CMV-seronegative. V and J are TRBV5-1 and TRBJ1-2; 8 positions agree with TRBD1. The CDR3 nucleotides are TGCGCCAGCAGCATAGGACAGGGCGCCGGTGGCTACACCTTC. Encoded protein: CASSIGQGAGGYTF.